This T cell receptor beta chain was obtained from a study of shared clonotypes between healthy human individuals. Healthy HIV-negative adults without recent acute infections or vaccinations served as donors. The protocol was immunoSEQ multiplex PCR, while the TCRdb copy is restricted to in-frame clones and leaves out a portion. The repertoire holds more than 400,000 clones, with less than 96% as singletons. The source of this sequence is a woman aged 25 to 39 in good health. Sequencing was carried out using naive CD4+ T cells sorted from blood. Documented subset: CD45RA+ positively selected.

CDR3 region: CSVEDLDNPHQETQYF. CDR3 sequence (DNA): TGCAGCGTTGAAGATCTGGACAACCCCCACCAAGAGACCCAGTACTTC. This chain uses TRBV29-1 with TRBJ2-5; weak D call: TRBD1 (5 bases). The CDR3 has 16 amino acids. Trimming pared 0 bases from V and 0 bases from J, leaving 14 bases between. Germline V gives CDR1 SQVTM, CDR2 ANQGSEA.